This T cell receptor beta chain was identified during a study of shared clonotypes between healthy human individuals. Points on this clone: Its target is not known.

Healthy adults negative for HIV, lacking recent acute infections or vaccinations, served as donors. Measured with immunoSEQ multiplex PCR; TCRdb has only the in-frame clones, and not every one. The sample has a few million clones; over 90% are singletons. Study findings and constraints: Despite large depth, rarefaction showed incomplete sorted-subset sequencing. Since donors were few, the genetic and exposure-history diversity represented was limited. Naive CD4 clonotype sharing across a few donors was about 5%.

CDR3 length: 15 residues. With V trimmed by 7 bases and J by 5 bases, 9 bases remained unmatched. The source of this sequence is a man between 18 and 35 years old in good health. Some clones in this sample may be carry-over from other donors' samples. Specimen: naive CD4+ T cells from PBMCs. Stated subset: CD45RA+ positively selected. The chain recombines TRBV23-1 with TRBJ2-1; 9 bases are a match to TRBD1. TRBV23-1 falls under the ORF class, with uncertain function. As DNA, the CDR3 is TGCGCCAGCACCTCCCCGGGACAGGGAAACAATGAGCAGTTCTTC. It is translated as CASTSPGQGNNEQFF.